This entry is about one T cell receptor (beta chain). The sample has other DNA sequences that encode this CDR3 too. Some clones are missing from TCRdb's copy, which holds only in-frame ones; the method was immunoSEQ multiplex PCR. The sample has millions of clones, roughly 94% seen once; the top ten hold roughly 0.13%. From germline, CDR1 is SEHNR and CDR2 FQNEAQ (reference sequence). V lost 4 bases to trimming and J lost 4 bases; unmatched junction nucleotides: 3. This CDR3 is built from 15 residues. The data were obtained in a study of shared clonotypes between healthy human individuals. This chain links TRBV7-9 with TRBJ2-1; 11 nucleotides align to TRBD2. The sequence was obtained from a man in his late teens or twenties in good health. Source material: naive CD4+ T cells sorted from blood. Subset of the sample: CD45RA+ positively selected. The CDR3 protein is CASSSTSGGYNEQFF. In DNA form, the CDR3 reads TGTGCCAGCAGCTCCACTAGCGGGGGATACAATGAGCAGTTCTTC.